This T cell receptor beta chain was recovered during a study of shared clonotypes between healthy human individuals. This clone was recorded only once. The table came from immunoSEQ multiplex PCR; TCRdb's copy has only in-frame clones and leaves some out. The sample lists approximately 120,000 clones, around 68% seen once, with roughly 24% in the top ten. The donors, healthy adults who were HIV-negative, had experienced no recent acute infections or vaccinations. The source of this sequence is a woman aged 25-40 years in good health. The sample was memory CD8+ T cells sorted from blood. Subset indicated: CD45RO+ cells pooled with CCR7-negative TemRA cells.

The CDR3 loop is CASSLELATGTIYEQYF. The CDR3 bases are TGTGCCAGCAGCTTAGAGCTGGCGACAGGGACAATCTACGAGCAGTACTTC. The rearrangement joins TRBV11-2 to TRBJ2-7, with 7 positions matching TRBD1. Germline assignment: CDR1 SGHAT and CDR2 FQNNGV. The CDR3 has 17 residues. V lost 0 bases, J lost 3 bases, and 11 bases stayed unmatched.